This T cell receptor beta chain was profiled in a study of T cells in localized non-small cell lung cancer. General observations from the study: Appearance in adjacent lung was seen for a median around 61 of the top 100 tumor clones.

CDR1 and CDR2 from the germline V gene are SGHRS and YFSETQ. The CDR3 covers 15 residues. The ends lost 0 bases at V and 6 bases at J; junction bases unmatched: 6. Here immunoSEQ multiplex PCR was the method, and the copy in TCRdb shows in-frame clones only, minus some. The sample has roughly 19,000 clones; 85% to 90% are singletons. As regards this clone: Its cognate antigen is unknown.

The chain is built from TRBV5-1 and TRBJ2-1, with 7 bases fitting TRBD1. This specimen consisted of PBMCs, obtained before any cancer treatment. The TCR was taken from a man between 35 and 75 years old with stage II squamous cell lung carcinoma. The CDR3 bases are TGCGCCAGCAGCTTGGGACAGGGTAAGGCCAATGAGCAGTTCTTC. Its translation is CASSLGQGKANEQFF.